Listed below are T cell receptor beta chains from one sample, sequenced in a study of blood T cell repertoires in COVID-19. Here immunoSEQ multiplex PCR was the method, and the copy in TCRdb shows in-frame clones only, minus some. The sample contains some 320,000 clones, 90% of which appear only once. Sequencing used PBMCs or T cells enriched from blood (not recorded which). All receptors derive from a man aged 55 to 69 who had recovered from COVID-19. The conserved cysteine and the conserved F or W are not part of the CDR3 here. For some rows the clone size is stated as once, few or many, or as a class when expanded; others skip it.

cdr3_aa	v_call	j_call	clone_size
ASSLIRGSTADEQF	TRBV7-6	TRBJ2-1	.
ASSTRRRTGEAF	TRBV6-5	TRBJ1-1	.
ASSSRTSGDHQF	TRBV7-9	TRBJ2-1	.
ASSLGGSGYT	TRBV9	TRBJ1-2	.
ASSTGYTEAF	TRBV2	TRBJ1-1	.
ASSLSGGRDEKLF	TRBV4-1	TRBJ1-4	.
ASSPGLTNSPLH	TRBV9	TRBJ1-6	once
ASSRGGPGNQPQH	TRBV5-6	TRBJ1-5	.
ASSSRQRGHAQY	TRBV27	TRBJ2-7	.
ASSRTAFGQPQH	TRBV6-2/TRBV6-3	TRBJ1-5	.
ASSPKNQGLGEKLF	TRBV7-9	TRBJ1-4	.
ASSEHPGLAGGSYEQY	TRBV2	TRBJ2-7	.
AISEGRGTRTEAF	TRBV10-3	TRBJ1-1	.
ASSLDRAVHTQY	TRBV11-2	TRBJ2-3	.
ASSLGQGEADTQY	TRBV7-9	TRBJ2-3	.
ASSEVRGRVDGYT	TRBV2	TRBJ1-2	once
ASSIVSGGGYEQY	TRBV11-2	TRBJ2-7	.
ASSAGRLVLETQY	TRBV5-5	TRBJ2-5	.
ASPGGSNYGYT	TRBV2	TRBJ1-2	.
AWRGLAGTGELF	TRBV30	TRBJ2-2	.
ASRTAGKSYEQY	TRBV3-1/TRBV3-2	TRBJ2-7	.
ASRKWTPNTGELF	TRBV19	TRBJ2-2	.
ASSLVGLAGGLSGELF	TRBV7-2	TRBJ2-2	once
ASSLAAGRAAEQY	TRBV11-2	TRBJ2-7	.